This TCR beta chain was retrieved from a study of T cell repertoires in cytomegalovirus infection. Whole-study context: CMV infection and matching HLA type were both indicated by public TCR beta signatures. Findings of the study overall: Accumulated public TCR beta family frequency recognized individuals carrying CMV together with the relevant HLA. The ex vivo response was dominated by HLA-C-restricted CMV-specific TCR beta clonotypes.

A note on this clonotype: Antigen unknown.

CDR1 SGHVS and CDR2 FNYEAQ come from the germline V gene. V trimming: 3 bases; J trimming: 8 bases; junction bases outside the gene matches: 4. CDR3 length equals 15 residues. Using its own MiXCR run on the reads, TCRdb lists one record per CDR3 protein. The table includes around 530,000 distinct CDR3 sequences, more than 20% detected once. Sequences were obtained from PBMCs. The sequence was collected from a human donor in good health (CMV status not recorded). Some clones in this sample may be carry-over from other donors' samples. The rearrangement joins TRBV7-6 to TRBJ2-1; 13 positions match TRBD2. In DNA, the CDR3 is TGTGCCAGCAGCTTCGGACTAGCGGGAGTGTATGAGCAGTTCTTC. It is translated as CASSFGLAGVYEQFF.